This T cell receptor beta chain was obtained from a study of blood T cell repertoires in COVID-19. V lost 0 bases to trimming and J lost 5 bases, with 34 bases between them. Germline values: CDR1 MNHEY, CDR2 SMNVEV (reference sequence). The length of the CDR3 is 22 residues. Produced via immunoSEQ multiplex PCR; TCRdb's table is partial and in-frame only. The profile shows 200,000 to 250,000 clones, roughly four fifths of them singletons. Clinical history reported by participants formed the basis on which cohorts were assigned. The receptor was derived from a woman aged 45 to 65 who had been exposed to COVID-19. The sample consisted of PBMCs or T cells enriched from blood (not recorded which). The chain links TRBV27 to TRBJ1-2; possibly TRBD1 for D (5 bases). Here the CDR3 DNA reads TGTGCCAGCAGTTTATCCCCCAGGAGCCACCCCCGGACGGCATCCCCAGGGTATGGCTACACCTTC. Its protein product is CASSLSPRSHPRTASPGYGYTF.